This TCR beta chain was captured in a study of blood T cell repertoires in COVID-19. Produced via immunoSEQ multiplex PCR; TCRdb's table is partial and in-frame only. The sample records about 49,000 clones, around nine tenths being singletons. Germline CDR1 GTSNPN, CDR2 SVGIG (reference sequence). The junction had 2 bases not matched to a gene; V was cut back by 6 bases and J by 1 base. The CDR3 extends over 13 amino acids. This sequence was found in an elderly man with acute or convalescent COVID-19. V usage is TRBV30 and J usage is TRBJ2-3; TRBD1 aligns across 9 bases. The sequenced sample was peripheral blood. CDR3: CACRDRGTDTQYF. For the CDR3, the DNA is TGTGCCTGCCGGGACAGGGGCACAGATACGCAGTATTTT. Based on the CDR3 plus reference TRBV30 and TRBJ2-3, the full variable domain is SQTIHQWPATLVQPVGSPLSLECTVEGTSNPNLYWYRQAAGRGLQLLFYSVGIGQISSEVPQNLSASRPQDRQFILSSKKLLLSDSGFYLCACRDRGTDTQYFGPGTRLTVL.